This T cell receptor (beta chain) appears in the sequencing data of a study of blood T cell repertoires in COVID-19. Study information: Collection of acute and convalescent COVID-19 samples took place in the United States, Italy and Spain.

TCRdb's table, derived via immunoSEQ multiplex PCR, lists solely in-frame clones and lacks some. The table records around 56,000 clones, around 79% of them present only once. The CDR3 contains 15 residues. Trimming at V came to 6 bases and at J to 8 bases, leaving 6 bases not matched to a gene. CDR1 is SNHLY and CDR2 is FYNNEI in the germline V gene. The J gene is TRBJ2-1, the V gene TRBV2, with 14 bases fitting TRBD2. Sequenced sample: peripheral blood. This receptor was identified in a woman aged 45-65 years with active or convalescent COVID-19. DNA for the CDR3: TGTGCCAGCAGCTCGGGACTAGCGGGAGTGGATGAGCAGTTCTTC. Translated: CASSSGLAGVDEQFF. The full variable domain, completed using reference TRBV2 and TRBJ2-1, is EPEVTQTPSHQVTQMGQEVILRCVPISNHLYFYWYRQILGQKVEFLVSFYNNEISEKSEIFDDQFSVERPDGSNFTLKIRSTKLEDSAMYFCASSSGLAGVDEQFFGPGTRLTVL.